The 29 T cell receptor beta chains presented below share a single source sample, sequenced in a study of blood T cell repertoires in COVID-19. The assay was immunoSEQ multiplex PCR, and TCRdb's table has in-frame clones only and misses some. Of a few hundred thousand clones detected, about 88% appear once; the ten largest clones hold more than 6.5%. Sequencing was performed on PBMCs or T cells enriched from blood (not recorded which). Every receptor here comes from a woman aged 50 to 60 who had been exposed to COVID-19.

This chain joins TRBV11-2 and TRBJ2-7, with TRBD2 matching 7 bases. Germline CDR1 is SGHAT and CDR2 is FQNNGV. The CDR3 runs to 16 residues. V shed 6 bases, J shed 0 bases, and the junction held 11 bases outside the gene matches. The CDR3 loop is CASRQEAGLPSYEQYF. The CDR3 nucleotides read TGTGCCAGCAGACAGGAGGCGGGACTACCCTCCTACGAGCAGTACTTC.

The chain links TRBV11-2 to TRBJ1-2; D possibly corresponds to TRBD1 (5 bases). The CDR3 is 13 amino acids. CDR1 is SGHAT and CDR2 is FQNNGV in the germline V gene. Deletions cut 1 base from V and 8 bases from J, with 11 bases between. DNA for the CDR3: TGTGCCAGCAGCTTAGCCCAGGGAAGAGGCTACACCTTC. As protein: CASSLAQGRGYTF.

The chain has TRBV7-2 and TRBJ1-4; D not resolved. V was shortened by 2 bases and J by 4 bases, with 11 bases between the two germline ends. Germline assignment: CDR1 SGHTA and CDR2 FQGNSA. The CDR3 is 15 residues long. This CDR3 is CASSLLGRGNEKLFF. The CDR3 nucleotides read TGTGCCAGCAGCTTATTAGGACGGGGTAATGAAAAACTGTTTTTT. The full variable domain, in which reference TRBV7-2 and TRBJ1-4 provide the parts outside the CDR3, is GAGVSQSPSNKVTEKGKDVELRCDPISGHTALYWYRQSLGQGLEFLIYFQGNSAPDKSGLPSDRFSAERTGGSVSTLTIQRTQQEDSAVYLCASSLLGRGNEKLFFGSGTQLSVL.

J is TRBJ2-1 and V is TRBV5-1, with D possibly matching TRBD2 (6 bases). This CDR3 has 15 amino acids. Trimming removed 4 bases at V and 7 bases at J, with 18 bases between. From germline, CDR1 is SGHRS and CDR2 YFSETQ. CDR3 in amino acids: CASSQGTRRENEQFF. The CDR3 DNA sequence: TGCGCCAGCAGCCAAGGAACGAGGAGGGAGAATGAGCAGTTCTTC.

This rearrangement joins TRBV19 to TRBJ1-1; possible D gene TRBD1, 6 bases. With 5 bases removed from V and 11 bases from J, the gap between germline ends came to 15 bases. Germline CDR1 is LNHDA and CDR2 is SQIVND (reference sequence). This CDR3 contains 12 residues. This CDR3 reads CASSPLQGRAFF. CDR3 bases: TGTGCCAGTAGTCCCCTACAGGGAAGGGCTTTCTTT.

The chain links TRBV10-3 to TRBJ1-5; TRBD1 matches 7 bases. The V gene's germline CDR1 is ENHRY and CDR2 SYGVKD. V lost 10 bases and J lost 1; bases outside the gene matches: 10. There are 15 residues in the CDR3. The CDR3 is CASQGERISNQPQHF. The CDR3 DNA sequence: TGTGCCAGTCAGGGGGAGCGGATAAGCAATCAGCCCCAGCATTTT.

This clone showed up just once. The CDR3 region has the DNA TGTGCCAGTACCAAGTTACAGGAAGGGACTGAAGCTTTCTTT. This codes for CASTKLQEGTEAFF. J is TRBJ1-1 and V is TRBV19; D possibly corresponds to TRBD1 (5 bases). V lost 7 bases and J 5 bases, leaving 17 bases between the germline ends. Germline assignment: CDR1 LNHDA and CDR2 SQIVND (reference sequence). CDR3 size: 14 residues.

This sequence joins TRBV18 and TRBJ2-1; 13 positions agree with TRBD2. In germline, CDR1 is KGHSH, CDR2 LQKENI. The CDR3 loop spans 16 amino acids. V trimming: 4 bases; J trimming: 2 bases; junction bases outside the gene matches: 2. Here the CDR3 DNA reads TGTGCCAGCTCACTAACTAGCGGGGGGGCCTACAATGAGCAGTTCTTC. Translating it yields CASSLTSGGAYNEQFF.

The gene calls are TRBV2 and TRBJ1-1; possible D gene TRBD1, 6 bases. The CDR3 length is 14 residues. In germline, CDR1 is SNHLY, CDR2 FYNNEI. Trimming shortened V by 6 bases and J by 6 bases, and 17 bases separated the two germline ends. CDR3 nucleotide sequence: TGTGCCAGCAGGGTTTTCCCGGGACAAGCTGAAGCTTTCTTT. Protein product: CASRVFPGQAEAFF.

The chain links TRBV18 to TRBJ2-2, with 11 bases fitting TRBD1. This CDR3 spans 17 amino acids. V lost 3 bases, J lost 5 bases, and 8 bases stayed unmatched. The germline V gene encodes CDR1 KGHSH and CDR2 LQKENI. CDR3: CASSPAGQGARTGELFF. Written as DNA, the CDR3 is TGTGCCAGCTCACCGGCCGGACAGGGGGCGCGTACCGGGGAGCTGTTTTTT.

This clone turned up a few times. This rearrangement joins TRBV19 to TRBJ2-1, with no clear D. The germline V gene has CDR1 LNHDA and CDR2 SQIVND (reference sequence). The CDR3 spans 17 residues. Trimming took 4 bases from V and 0 from J, leaving 16 bases between them. The CDR3 is CASSTRVAGNSYNEQFF. The CDR3 nucleotides are TGTGCCAGTAGTACCCGGGTAGCCGGAAACTCCTACAATGAGCAGTTCTTC.

This chain connects TRBV5-6 to TRBJ1-6; no firm D call. Per germline, CDR1 SGHDT and CDR2 YYEEEE. CDR3 length: 15 amino acids. V was shortened by 3 bases and J by 7 bases, with 14 bases between the two germline ends. The CDR3: CASSWRTSRNSPLHF. As DNA, the CDR3 is TGTGCCAGCAGCTGGAGGACGTCCCGGAATTCACCCCTCCACTTT.

The chain recombines TRBV14 with TRBJ2-2; 9 nucleotides align to TRBD2. The V segment lost 0 bases and the J segment 8 bases; nucleotides outside the gene matches: 4. Germline V gene sequence: CDR1 SGHDN, CDR2 FVKESK. CDR3 size: 15 residues. The CDR3 DNA reads TGTGCCAGCAGCCAAGACTTGGGACTAGCTGGGGAGCTGTTTTTT. Its protein product is CASSQDLGLAGELFF.

The chain carries TRBV19 and TRBJ1-5; no reliable D call. Germline CDR1 is LNHDA and CDR2 is SQIVND (reference sequence). V was pared by 6 bases and J by 0 bases, with 21 bases between. The CDR3 covers 18 residues. CDR3 nucleotides: TGTGCCAGTAGGGCAGGTTCGACCCAGATATATAGCAATCAGCCCCAGCATTTT. It specifies CASRAGSTQIYSNQPQHF. The full variable domain, its missing parts supplied by reference TRBV19 and TRBJ1-5, is DGGITQSPKYLFRKEGQNVTLSCEQNLNHDAMYWYRQDPGQGLRLIYYSQIVNDFQKGDIAEGYSVSREKKESFPLTVTSAQKNPTAFYLCASRAGSTQIYSNQPQHFGDGTRLSIL.

This chain uses TRBV7-3 with TRBJ1-2; 11 nucleotides agree with TRBD1. CDR1 is SGHTA and CDR2 is FQGTGA in the germline V gene. The CDR3 covers 15 residues. The V and J ends lost 0 bases and 5 bases, in that order; junction bases with no gene match: 2. In DNA form, the CDR3 reads TGTGCCAGCAGCTTAACGAGGGACAGGGGGTATGGCTACACCTTC. It specifies CASSLTRDRGYGYTF. Combining the CDR3 with reference TRBV7-3 and TRBJ1-2 gives the whole variable domain GAGVSQTPSNKVTEKGKYVELRCDPISGHTALYWYRQSLGQGPEFLIYFQGTGAADDSGLPNDRFFAVRPEGSVSTLKIQRTERGDSAVYLCASSLTRDRGYGYTFGSGTRLTVV.

The J gene is TRBJ1-3, the V gene TRBV7-2; D gene unclear. Trimming cost V 5 bases and J 4 bases, with 15 bases left between them. The CDR3 consists of 15 residues. From germline, CDR1 is SGHTA and CDR2 FQGNSA. The CDR3 DNA reads as TGTGCCAGCAGCCATAGTAGAGGAGTCGGAAACACCATATATTTT. Translation: CASSHSRGVGNTIYF. Drawing the rest from reference TRBV7-2 and TRBJ1-3, the complete variable domain is GAGVSQSPSNKVTEKGKDVELRCDPISGHTALYWYRQSLGQGLEFLIYFQGNSAPDKSGLPSDRFSAERTGGSVSTLTIQRTQQEDSAVYLCASSHSRGVGNTIYFGEGSWLTVV.

The chain couples TRBV7-9 to TRBJ1-1; no firm D call. CDR3 size: 12 residues. Germline lookup yields CDR1 SEHNR and CDR2 FQNEAQ (reference sequence). V was pared by 3 bases and J by 10 bases, with 12 bases between. CDR3 sequence (DNA): TGTGCCAGCAGCTTCGAGGCTACCCCAGCTTTCTTT. This gives the protein CASSFEATPAFF.

The genes are TRBV15 and TRBJ2-3; 10 nucleotides match TRBD2. Germline CDR1 is LNHNV and CDR2 is YYDKDF (reference sequence). J lost 6 bases, V lost 1 base, and 10 bases had no gene match. The CDR3 runs to 17 residues. The CDR3 region has the DNA TGTGCCACCAGCAGAGGTGGAGCGGGGGGGCCTGCCGATACGCAGTATTTT. This gives the protein CATSRGGAGGPADTQYF.

In its sample, this clone was seen a few times. This CDR3 reads CASRNRDRYRPLHF. In nucleotides, the CDR3 is TGTGCCAGCAGAAACCGGGACAGGTATCGGCCCCTCCACTTT. The rearrangement joins TRBV6-5 to TRBJ1-6, with 8 bases identical to TRBD1. The CDR3 covers 14 residues. Germline loops: CDR1 MNHEY, CDR2 SVGAGI. V was clipped by 6 bases and J by 13 bases; unmatched bases: 11.

The chain carries TRBV19 and TRBJ2-1; the D is unclear. CDR1 is LNHDA, CDR2 SQIVND, per germline (reference sequence). The CDR3 is 14 residues long. V was trimmed by 2 bases and J by 6 bases, leaving 11 bases between them. The CDR3 region is CASSILVYSNEQFF. CDR3 DNA: TGTGCCAGTAGTATATTAGTCTATTCCAATGAGCAGTTCTTC.

The chain links TRBV6-1 to TRBJ1-1, with D uncertain. The V end was cut by 1 base, the J end by 3 bases, with 12 bases between. Germline loops: CDR1 MNHNS, CDR2 SASEGT. CDR3 length: 15 residues. The chain's CDR3 is CASSEGVHRDTEAFF. CDR3 DNA: TGTGCCAGCAGTGAAGGGGTACACCGGGACACTGAAGCTTTCTTT.

The chain joins TRBV7-2 to TRBJ1-2; 9 bases fit TRBD1. The CDR3 is 14 residues long. Germline V gene lookup returns CDR1 SGHTA and CDR2 FQGNSA. The V segment lost 1 base and the J segment 8 bases; nucleotides outside the gene matches: 5. The CDR3 sequence: CASSLDPGTGGYTF. CDR3 in DNA: TGTGCCAGCAGCTTAGATCCCGGGACAGGGGGCTACACCTTC.

For the CDR3, the DNA is TGTGCCAGCAGACGCGGACTAGCGGGGGGGGAGACCCAGTACTTC. Protein: CASRRGLAGGETQYF. The V gene is TRBV6-5, the J gene TRBJ2-5; 15 bases are a match to TRBD2. V lost 6 bases to trimming and J lost 5 bases; unmatched junction nucleotides: 4. The CDR3 is made up of 15 amino acids. Germline V lookup: CDR1 MNHEY, CDR2 SVGAGI.

The rearrangement links TRBV14 to TRBJ1-1, with D possibly matching TRBD1 (6 bases). Germline V gene data show CDR1 as SGHDN and CDR2 as FVKESK. Deletions cut 4 bases from V and 1 base from J, with 34 bases between. CDR3 length: 22 residues. Here the CDR3 reads CASSLGQRRTLGRTAENTEAFF. CDR3 nucleotides: TGTGCCAGCAGCCTAGGACAGCGGAGAACACTAGGTCGGACAGCGGAGAACACTGAAGCTTTCTTT.

The chain couples TRBV6-5 to TRBJ1-1; the D gene is possibly TRBD1 (5 bases). The germline V gene has CDR1 MNHEY and CDR2 SVGAGI. V lost 6 bases and J lost 3, with 14 bases in between. There are 14 residues in the CDR3. CDR3 amino acids: CASSLTDTDTEAFF. CDR3 nucleotide sequence: TGTGCCAGCAGCCTCACGGACACGGACACTGAAGCTTTCTTT.

The rearrangement uses TRBV13 and TRBJ1-1; possible D gene TRBD1, 5 bases. Germline CDR1 reads PRHDT; CDR2 reads FYEKMQ (reference sequence). Trimming pared 4 bases from V and 1 base from J, leaving 19 bases between. The CDR3 length is 17 residues. The CDR3 loop is CASSSAVGGATNTEAFF. CDR3 nucleotide sequence: TGTGCCAGCAGCTCCGCCGTGGGGGGAGCGACGAACACTGAAGCTTTCTTT.

This clone was found once. The chain links TRBV6-5 to TRBJ1-2; the D gene is possibly TRBD1 (5 bases). V dropped 5 bases and J dropped 2 bases, with 12 bases sitting between them. The CDR3 covers 14 residues. Per the germline V gene, CDR1 is MNHEY and CDR2 is SVGAGI. The CDR3 DNA reads as TGTGCCAGCAGTCCCAAGGCAGGGAACTATGGCTACACCTTC. This translates into CASSPKAGNYGYTF.

The gene calls are TRBV10-1 and TRBJ2-5; D remains unclear. V gave up 3 bases and J gave up 7 bases, with 15 bases separating them. Looked up from germline, CDR1 is WNHNN and CDR2 is SYGVQD (reference sequence). The CDR3 sequence is 14 residues long. This chain's CDR3 is CASSDPRRVGTQYF. CDR3 DNA: TGCGCCAGCAGTGACCCGCGTCGGGTCGGGACCCAGTACTTC.

Concerning this clone itself: Sequence at one end of the junction differs from germline and may be a read error. V is TRBV25-1 and J is TRBJ1-1, with 8 positions matching TRBD1. CDR3 size: 15 residues. Germline loops: CDR1 MGHDK, CDR2 SYGVNS. The CDR3 nucleotides are TGTGCCAGTAGTGGACAGGGAGACCAGAACACTGAAGCTTTCTTT. Its protein is CASSGQGDQNTEAFF.